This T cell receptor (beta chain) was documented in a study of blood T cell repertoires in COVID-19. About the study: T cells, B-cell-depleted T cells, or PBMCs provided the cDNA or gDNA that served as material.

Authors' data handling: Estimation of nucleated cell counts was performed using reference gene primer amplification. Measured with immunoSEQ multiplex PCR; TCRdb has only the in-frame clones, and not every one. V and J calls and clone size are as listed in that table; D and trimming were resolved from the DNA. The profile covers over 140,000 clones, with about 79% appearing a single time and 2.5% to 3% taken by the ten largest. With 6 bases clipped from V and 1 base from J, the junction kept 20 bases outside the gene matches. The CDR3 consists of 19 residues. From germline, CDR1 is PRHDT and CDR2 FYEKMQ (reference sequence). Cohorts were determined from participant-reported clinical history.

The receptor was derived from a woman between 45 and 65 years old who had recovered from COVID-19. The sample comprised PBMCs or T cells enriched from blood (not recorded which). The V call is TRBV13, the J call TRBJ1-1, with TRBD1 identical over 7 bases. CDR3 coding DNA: TGTGCCAGCAGTTGGGGGACAGCGAACAGGTGGACTTCGAACACTGAAGCTTTCTTT. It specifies CASSWGTANRWTSNTEAFF.